These 12 T cell receptor beta chains came from one sample sequenced in a study of identifying expanded T cells in peripheral blood (dated by TCRdb to between 2017 and 2020). The receptor library was made with the immunoSEQ multiplex PCR assay. Imported from immuneACCESS, the table was reduced by TCRdb to in-frame sequences with V and J called. These copies leave out some clones; in studies compared against another copy, an unresolved V gene accounts for under half, and the cause of the remainder is not known. The sample records under 90,000 clones, about 91% of which are singletons. About 3% of the sample is taken by the ten largest. The source material was blood. Receptors originate from a person aged 18 to 75 in good health.

CDR3: CASSHDTRAEKLFF. In nucleotides, the CDR3 is TGTGCCAGCAGTCACGATACAAGGGCGGAAAAACTGTTTTTT. The gene calls are TRBV6-5 and TRBJ1-4; D unresolved. This CDR3 spans 14 amino acids. The germline CDR1 and CDR2 sequences are MNHEY and SVGAGI. Trimming removed 5 bases from V and 8 bases from J, with 15 bases in between.

The chain employs TRBV7-2 and TRBJ2-5, with a possible D match to TRBD1 (6 bases). The J call is doubtful: the DNA matches TRBJ2-7 better. This CDR3 is built from 14 residues. Germline CDR1 SGHTA, CDR2 FQGNSA. The CDR3, as DNA: TGTGCCAGCAGCCTGCGACAGGAACTCTACGAGCAGTACTTC. Protein: CASSLRQELYEQYF.

This chain connects TRBV27 to TRBJ2-1; 12 bases agree with TRBD2. The V gene end was trimmed by 1 base and the J gene end by 8 bases; junction bases not matched to a gene: 3. The CDR3 runs 15 residues. Germline assignment: CDR1 MNHEY and CDR2 SMNVEV (reference sequence). CDR3 amino acids: CASSLLTSGSYEQFF. The CDR3 DNA follows: TGTGCCAGCAGTTTATTGACTAGCGGGAGCTATGAGCAGTTCTTC.

The chain employs TRBV28 and TRBJ2-7, with no clear D. Trimming shortened V by 3 bases and J by 2 bases, and 8 bases separated the two germline ends. Per the germline V gene, CDR1 is MDHEN and CDR2 is SYDVKM. This CDR3 spans 13 amino acids. The CDR3, as DNA: TGTGCCAGCAGTTTGGGGTCGGCCTACGAGCAGTACTTC. Translating it yields CASSLGSAYEQYF.

V is TRBV29-1 and J is TRBJ1-2, with D possibly TRBD1 on 5 matching bases. The length of the CDR3 is 12 residues. Per the germline V gene, CDR1 is SQVTM and CDR2 is ANQGSEA. The ends were cut back, 1 base at V and 8 bases at J, with 11 bases in the middle. Here the CDR3 reads CSVEVWGDGYTF. CDR3 bases: TGCAGCGTTGAAGTCTGGGGGGACGGCTACACCTTC.

This chain joins TRBV28 and TRBJ1-3, with TRBD1 matching over 7 bases. The CDR3 is 14 residues long. The junction had 3 bases not matched to a gene; V was cut back by 5 bases and J by 2 bases. Germline CDR1 reads MDHEN; CDR2 reads SYDVKM. Written as DNA, the CDR3 is TGTGCCAGCAGTGAAGGACAGGCTGGAAACACCATATATTTT. Protein: CASSEGQAGNTIYF.

The chain has TRBV6-1 and TRBJ2-7, with a possible D match to TRBD1 (6 bases). Deletions cut 6 bases from V and 1 base from J, with 13 bases between. Germline V lookup: CDR1 MNHNS, CDR2 SASEGT. CDR3 length: 14 residues. The CDR3 reads CASRERTESYEQYF. Written as DNA, the CDR3 is TGTGCCAGCAGAGAGCGGACAGAATCCTACGAGCAGTACTTC.

The chain joins TRBV18 to TRBJ2-5; D remains unclear. This CDR3 spans 15 amino acids. The germline V gene has CDR1 KGHSH and CDR2 LQKENI. V shed 2 bases and J shed 2 bases, with 12 bases lying between them. The CDR3: CASSPTGPTQETQYF. DNA of the CDR3: TGTGCCAGCTCACCAACCGGGCCAACTCAAGAGACCCAGTACTTC. The variable domain in full, with the rest retrieved from reference TRBV18 and TRBJ2-5, is NAGVMQNPRHLVRRRGQEARLRCSPMKGHSHVYWYRQLPEEGLKFMVYLQKENIIDESGMPKERFSAEFPKEGPSILRIQQVVRGDSAAYFCASSPTGPTQETQYFGPGTRLLVL.

The chain employs TRBV6-5 and TRBJ1-2; 7 bases line up with TRBD1. Germline-derived CDR1 and CDR2 are MNHEY and SVGAGI. CDR3 size: 15 residues. Trimming removed 5 bases from V and 5 bases from J; junction bases left unmatched: 11. CDR3 in amino acids: CASSQTGTAPYGYTF. CDR3 DNA: TGTGCCAGCAGTCAGACCGGGACAGCCCCTTATGGCTACACCTTC.

V gene TRBV7-9 combines with J gene TRBJ2-1; perhaps TRBD2 as D (6 bases). Between the trimmed V and J ends, which lost 1 base and 10 bases, there was a span of 23 bases. Germline V gene lookup returns CDR1 SEHNR and CDR2 FQNEAQ (reference sequence). CDR3 size: 17 residues. CDR3 loop: CASSLERGGTSHLEQFF. The CDR3 nucleotides are TGTGCCAGCAGCTTAGAACGCGGCGGGACTTCCCATTTGGAGCAGTTCTTC.

V usage is TRBV5-6 and J usage is TRBJ1-2; D is undetermined. CDR3 length: 12 amino acids. Germline CDR1 is SGHDT and CDR2 is YYEEEE. V was pared by 5 bases and J by 3 bases, with 8 bases between. CDR3: CASSPNDYGYTF. The CDR3 nucleotides read TGTGCCAGCAGTCCAAACGACTATGGCTACACCTTC.

The chain is built from TRBV15 and TRBJ2-5; perhaps TRBD1 as D (6 bases). The germline V gene encodes CDR1 LNHNV and CDR2 YYDKDF (reference sequence). This CDR3 is built from 15 residues. V lost 1 base and J lost 5, with 14 bases in between. CDR3 nucleotides: TGTGCCACCAGCAGAGGGACAGCCTTTTCGGAGACCCAGTACTTC. Protein: CATSRGTAFSETQYF.